A selection of T cell receptor beta chains follows, all from one sample in a study of T cells in localized non-small cell lung cancer. Assay used: immunoSEQ multiplex PCR; TCRdb lists only in-frame clones, some missing. The sample carries about 3,900 clones, about 31% recorded once. Specimen: lung tumor tissue, collected before any cancer treatment. These receptors came from a male donor older than 55 with stage III lung adenocarcinoma. The conserved cysteine and the conserved F or W are not part of the CDR3 here.

cdr3_aa: ASSPAGTPSYNEQF
j_call: TRBJ2-1
v_call: TRBV11-3

cdr3_aa: ASSPQRGLGEKLF
j_call: TRBJ1-4
v_call: TRBV18

cdr3_aa: ASSQDWGADTIY
j_call: TRBJ1-3
v_call: TRBV4-1

cdr3_aa: ASSLMVSGNTIY
j_call: TRBJ1-3
v_call: TRBV11-3

cdr3_aa: ASSSGQGANYGYT
j_call: TRBJ1-2
v_call: TRBV11-3

cdr3_aa: ASSPRRPDTGELF
j_call: TRBJ2-2
v_call: TRBV9

cdr3_aa: ASSILGRGYT
j_call: TRBJ1-2
v_call: TRBV19

cdr3_aa: ASSMGTVNTGELF
j_call: TRBJ2-2
v_call: TRBV19

cdr3_aa: ASSVADSNQPQH
j_call: TRBJ1-5
v_call: TRBV9

cdr3_aa: ASSIGTYRSYGANVLT
j_call: TRBJ2-6
v_call: TRBV19

cdr3_aa: AWSVGLASGEQY
j_call: TRBJ2-7
v_call: TRBV30

cdr3_aa: ASSPSDSRYGYT
j_call: TRBJ1-2
v_call: TRBV6-8

cdr3_aa: ASSRDWQETQY
j_call: TRBJ2-5
v_call: TRBV6-8

cdr3_aa: ASSGGTARGYGYT
j_call: TRBJ1-2
v_call: TRBV11-3

cdr3_aa: ASSEYLGSRVHEQY
j_call: TRBJ2-7
v_call: TRBV25-1

cdr3_aa: ASSSPDRGFFGQY
j_call: TRBJ2-7
v_call: TRBV25-1

cdr3_aa: ATYFDSGANVLT
j_call: TRBJ2-6
v_call: TRBV6-8